This T cell receptor beta chain was retrieved from a study of T cells after yellow fever vaccination. Study-level information: Each low-cell-number fraction was prepared by means of SMART-Seq v4 Ultra Low Input. Study-wide results and limits: The authors detected almost none of the vaccine-responding clonotypes in sorted memory subsets on day 0. A small proportion of clonotypes was detected in both the CD4 and CD8 compartments.

Relative to its sample, this clonotype is medium-sized (0.01 to 0.1%). In TCRdb, the 5' RACE reads were re-called with MiXCR into one record per CDR3 protein. There are about 46,000 distinct CDR3 sequences in the sample; over 5.5% occur only once, and 8.5% to 12% lies in the top ten. The V gene end was trimmed by 6 bases and the J gene end by 5 bases; junction bases not matched to a gene: 10. Germline loops: CDR1 MNHEY, CDR2 SVGAGI. This CDR3 is 14 amino acids long. The sample consisted of PBMCs, either bulk or a sorted T-cell subset (CD4+, CD8+, memory, or dextramer-sorted; not recorded which), taken 45 days after the yellow fever booster vaccination. The gene calls are TRBV6-5 and TRBJ2-7; TRBD1 matches at 7 bases. The origin of this receptor is a man aged 25-45 years who received the YFV17D yellow fever vaccine. The DNA for the CDR3 is TGTGCCAGCAGCCAACAGGGGACATGGAACGAGCAGTACTTC. It is translated as CASSQQGTWNEQYF.